This T cell receptor (beta chain) was observed in a study of early T cells in non-severe SARS-CoV-2 infection. Findings and limits, study-wide: The study's VDJdb matching favored anti-spike CD8 responses and missed private and CD4 specificities.

Attached unique molecular identifiers marked individual cDNA molecules. TCRdb re-derived calls from the 5' RACE reads in MiXCR, one entry per CDR3 protein. This sample has almost 85,000 distinct CDR3 sequences; roughly an eighth occur once, and the top ten carry under 3%. The CDR3 covers 12 residues. V was pared by 2 bases and J by 5 bases, with 5 bases between. CDR1 is MDHEN and CDR2 is SYDVKM in the germline V gene. This clonotype was seen a handful of times. Its target is unknown. What was sequenced was whole blood. The gene calls are TRBV28 and TRBJ2-3; D not resolved. The TCR comes from an adult who was a healthcare worker with PCR-confirmed SARS-CoV-2 infection or an uninfected control (not recorded which). The CDR3 DNA is TGTGCCAGCAGTTTAGCGAAAGATACGCAGTATTTT. This encodes CASSLAKDTQYF.